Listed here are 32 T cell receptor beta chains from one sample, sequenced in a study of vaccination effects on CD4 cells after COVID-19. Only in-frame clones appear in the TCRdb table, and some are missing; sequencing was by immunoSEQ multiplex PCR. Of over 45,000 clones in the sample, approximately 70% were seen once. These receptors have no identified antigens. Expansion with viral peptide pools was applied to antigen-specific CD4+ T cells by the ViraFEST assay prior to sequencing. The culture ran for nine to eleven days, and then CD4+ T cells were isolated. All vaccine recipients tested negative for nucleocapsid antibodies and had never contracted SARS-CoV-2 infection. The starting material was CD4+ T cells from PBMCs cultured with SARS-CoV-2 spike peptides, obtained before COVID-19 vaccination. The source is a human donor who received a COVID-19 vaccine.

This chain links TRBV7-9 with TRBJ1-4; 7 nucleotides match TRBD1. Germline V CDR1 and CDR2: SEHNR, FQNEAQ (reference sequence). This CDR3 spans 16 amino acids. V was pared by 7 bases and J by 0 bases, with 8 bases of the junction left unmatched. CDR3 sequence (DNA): TGTGCCAGCATCACAGGGGCGAGACCAACTAATGAAAAACTGTTTTTT. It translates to CASITGARPTNEKLFF.

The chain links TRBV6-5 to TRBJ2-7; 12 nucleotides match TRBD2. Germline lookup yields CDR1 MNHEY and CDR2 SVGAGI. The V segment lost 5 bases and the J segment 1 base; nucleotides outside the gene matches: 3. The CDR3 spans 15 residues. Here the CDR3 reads CASSRTSGKSYEQYF. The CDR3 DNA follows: TGTGCCAGCAGTAGGACTAGCGGGAAGTCCTACGAGCAGTACTTC.

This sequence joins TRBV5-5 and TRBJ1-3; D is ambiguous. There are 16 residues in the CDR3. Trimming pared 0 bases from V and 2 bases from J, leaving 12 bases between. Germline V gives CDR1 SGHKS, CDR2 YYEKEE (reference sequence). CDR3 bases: TGTGCCAGCAGCTTGGCCGTGGAAAGCACTGGAAACACCATATATTTT. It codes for CASSLAVESTGNTIYF.

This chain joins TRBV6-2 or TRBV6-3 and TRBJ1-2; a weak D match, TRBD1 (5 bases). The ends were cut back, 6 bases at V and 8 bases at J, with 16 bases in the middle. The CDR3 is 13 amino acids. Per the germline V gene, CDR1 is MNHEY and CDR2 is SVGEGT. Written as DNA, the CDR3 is TGTGCCAGCAGCCCAAGCAGGGTTGAAGGCTACACCTTC. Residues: CASSPSRVEGYTF.

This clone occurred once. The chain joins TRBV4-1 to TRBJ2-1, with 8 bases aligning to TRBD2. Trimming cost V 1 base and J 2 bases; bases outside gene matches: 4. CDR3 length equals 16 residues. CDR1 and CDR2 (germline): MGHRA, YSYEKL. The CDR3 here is CASSQAETSAYNEQFF. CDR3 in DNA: TGCGCCAGCAGCCAAGCGGAGACTAGCGCCTACAATGAGCAGTTCTTC.

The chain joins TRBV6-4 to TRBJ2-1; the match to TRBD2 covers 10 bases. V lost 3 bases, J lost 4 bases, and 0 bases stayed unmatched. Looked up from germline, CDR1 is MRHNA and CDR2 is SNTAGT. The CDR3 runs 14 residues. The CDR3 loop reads CASSETSGYNEQFF. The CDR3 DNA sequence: TGTGCCAGCAGTGAGACTAGCGGGTACAATGAGCAGTTCTTC.

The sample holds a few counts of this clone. CDR3 DNA: TGTGCCAGCAGCCAAGATATAAACAGGGGAAACACCATATATTTT. Translated: CASSQDINRGNTIYF. This chain uses TRBV14 with TRBJ1-3, with D possibly TRBD1 on 5 matching bases. Germline V CDR1 and CDR2: SGHDN, FVKESK. This CDR3 contains 15 residues. Trimming took 0 bases from V and 4 from J, leaving 10 bases between them.

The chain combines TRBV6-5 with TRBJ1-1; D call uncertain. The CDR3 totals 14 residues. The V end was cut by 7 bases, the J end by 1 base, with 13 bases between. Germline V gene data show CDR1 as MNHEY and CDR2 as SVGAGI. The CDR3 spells CASIAGTANTEAFF. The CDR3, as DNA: TGTGCCAGCATTGCAGGTACGGCGAACACTGAAGCTTTCTTT.

The CDR3 DNA reads as TGTGCCAGCAGCGTAGGCAATAGCGGGAGTTTCGCAGATACGCAGTATTTT. This codes for CASSVGNSGSFADTQYF. V usage is TRBV9 and J usage is TRBJ2-3, with 9 bases lining up with TRBD2. This CDR3 is 17 amino acids long. The germline gives CDR1 SGDLS, CDR2 YYNGEE. Losses at the gene ends were 0 bases for V and 4 bases for J; bases not matched to a gene: 9.

The chain's CDR3 is CASSLGSTGGEKLFF. The CDR3 DNA is TGTGCCAGCAGTTTAGGATCCACGGGAGGGGAAAAACTGTTTTTT. The chain recombines TRBV28 with TRBJ1-4; D is unresolved. Trimming took 2 bases from V and 8 from J, leaving 15 bases between them. CDR3 size: 15 residues. CDR1 is MDHEN, CDR2 SYDVKM, per germline. Supplemented by reference TRBV28 and TRBJ1-4, the full variable domain reads DVKVTQSSRYLVKRTGEKVFLECVQDMDHENMFWYRQDPGLGLRLIYFSYDVKMKEKGDIPEGYSVSREKKERFSLILESASTNQTSMYLCASSLGSTGGEKLFFGSGTQLSVL.

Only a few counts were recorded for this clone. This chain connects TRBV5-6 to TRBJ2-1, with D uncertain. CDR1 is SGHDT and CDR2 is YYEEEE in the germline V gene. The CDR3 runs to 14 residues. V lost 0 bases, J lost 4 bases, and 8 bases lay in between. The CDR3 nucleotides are TGTGCCAGCAGCTTGGCGGGCCGGTACAATGAGCAGTTCTTC. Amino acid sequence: CASSLAGRYNEQFF.

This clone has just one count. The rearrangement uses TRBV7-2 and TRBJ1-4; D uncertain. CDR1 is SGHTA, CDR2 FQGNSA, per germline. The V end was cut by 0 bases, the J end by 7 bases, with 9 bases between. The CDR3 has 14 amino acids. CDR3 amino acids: CASSLALNGEKLFF. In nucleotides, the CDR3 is TGTGCCAGCAGCTTAGCCTTGAACGGTGAAAAACTGTTTTTT.

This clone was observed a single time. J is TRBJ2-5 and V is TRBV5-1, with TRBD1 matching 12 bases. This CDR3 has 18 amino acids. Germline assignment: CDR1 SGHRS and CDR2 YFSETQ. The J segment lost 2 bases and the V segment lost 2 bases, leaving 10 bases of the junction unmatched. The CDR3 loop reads CASSFGTGGAVNQETQYF. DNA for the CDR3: TGCGCCAGCAGCTTTGGGACAGGGGGCGCGGTTAATCAAGAGACCCAGTACTTC. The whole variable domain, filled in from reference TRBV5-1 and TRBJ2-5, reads KAGVTQTPRYLIKTRGQQVTLSCSPISGHRSVSWYQQTPGQGLQFLFEYFSETQRNKGNFPGRFSGRQFSNSRSEMNVSTLELGDSALYLCASSFGTGGAVNQETQYFGPGTRLLVL.

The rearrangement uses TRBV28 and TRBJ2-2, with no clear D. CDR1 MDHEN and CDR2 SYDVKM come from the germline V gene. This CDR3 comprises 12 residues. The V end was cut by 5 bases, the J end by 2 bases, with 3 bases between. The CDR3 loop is CASSLNTGELFF. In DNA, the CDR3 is TGTGCCAGCAGTCTCAACACCGGGGAGCTGTTTTTT.

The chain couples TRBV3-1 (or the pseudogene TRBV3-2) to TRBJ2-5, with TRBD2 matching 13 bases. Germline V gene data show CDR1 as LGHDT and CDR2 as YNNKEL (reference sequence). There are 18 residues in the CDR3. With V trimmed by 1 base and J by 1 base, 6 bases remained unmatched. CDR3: CASSQGTSGGAVQETQYF. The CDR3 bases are TGTGCCAGCAGCCAAGGAACTAGCGGGGGGGCGGTCCAAGAGACCCAGTACTTC.

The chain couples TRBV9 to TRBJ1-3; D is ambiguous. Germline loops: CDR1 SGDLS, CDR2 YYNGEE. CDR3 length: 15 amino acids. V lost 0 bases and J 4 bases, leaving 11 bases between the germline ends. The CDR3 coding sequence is TGTGCCAGCAGCGTAGACGTTCTGGCAGGAAACACCATATATTTT. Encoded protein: CASSVDVLAGNTIYF.

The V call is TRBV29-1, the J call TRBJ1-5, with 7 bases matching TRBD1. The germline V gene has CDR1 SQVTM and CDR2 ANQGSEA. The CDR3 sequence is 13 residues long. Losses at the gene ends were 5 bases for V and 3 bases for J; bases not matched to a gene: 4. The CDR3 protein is CSVTTGFNQPQHF. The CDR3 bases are TGCAGCGTTACGACAGGGTTCAATCAGCCCCAGCATTTT.

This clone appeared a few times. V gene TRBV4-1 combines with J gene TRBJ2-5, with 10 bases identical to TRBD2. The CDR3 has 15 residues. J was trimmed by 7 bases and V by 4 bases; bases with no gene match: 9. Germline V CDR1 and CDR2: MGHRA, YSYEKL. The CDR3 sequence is CASSPGLAESVTQYF. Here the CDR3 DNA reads TGCGCCAGCAGCCCAGGACTAGCGGAATCGGTGACCCAGTACTTC.

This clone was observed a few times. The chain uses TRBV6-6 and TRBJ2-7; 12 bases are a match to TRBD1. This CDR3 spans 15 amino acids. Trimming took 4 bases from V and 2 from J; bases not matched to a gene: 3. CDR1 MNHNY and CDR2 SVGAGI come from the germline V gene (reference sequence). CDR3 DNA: TGTGCCAGCAGTTGGGGACAGGGGGCTACCTACGAGCAGTACTTC. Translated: CASSWGQGATYEQYF.

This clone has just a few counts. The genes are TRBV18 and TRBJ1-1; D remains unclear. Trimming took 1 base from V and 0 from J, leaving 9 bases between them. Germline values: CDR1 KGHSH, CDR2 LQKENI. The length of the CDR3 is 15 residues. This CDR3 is CASSPQGGMNTEAFF. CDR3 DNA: TGTGCCAGCTCACCACAGGGTGGGATGAACACTGAAGCTTTCTTT.

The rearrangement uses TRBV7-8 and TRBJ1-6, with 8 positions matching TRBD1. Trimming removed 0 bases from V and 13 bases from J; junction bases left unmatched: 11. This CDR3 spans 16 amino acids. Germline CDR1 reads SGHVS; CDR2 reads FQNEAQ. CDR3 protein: CASSLASPSTGAPLHF. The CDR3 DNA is TGTGCCAGCAGCTTAGCTTCCCCCTCGACAGGGGCGCCCCTCCACTTT.

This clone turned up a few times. The CDR3 is CASSLVGELFF. DNA of the CDR3: TGTGCCAGCAGTCTGGTAGGGGAGCTGTTTTTT. The J gene is TRBJ2-2, the V gene TRBV2; D remains unclear. CDR1 SNHLY and CDR2 FYNNEI come from the germline V gene. The CDR3 is 11 amino acids. The V end lost 5 bases, the J end lost 8 bases, and 6 bases lay between the germline ends. The variable domain in full, completed from reference TRBV2 and TRBJ2-2, reads EPEVTQTPSHQVTQMGQEVILRCVPISNHLYFYWYRQILGQKVEFLVSFYNNEISEKSEIFDDQFSVERPDGSNFTLKIRSTKLEDSAMYFCASSLVGELFFGEGSRLTVL.

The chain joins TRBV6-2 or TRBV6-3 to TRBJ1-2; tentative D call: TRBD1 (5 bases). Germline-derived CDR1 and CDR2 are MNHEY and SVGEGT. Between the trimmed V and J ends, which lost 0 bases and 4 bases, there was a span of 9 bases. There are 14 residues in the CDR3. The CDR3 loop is CASSYSQGIYGYTF. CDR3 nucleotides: TGTGCCAGCAGTTACTCCCAGGGTATCTATGGCTACACCTTC.

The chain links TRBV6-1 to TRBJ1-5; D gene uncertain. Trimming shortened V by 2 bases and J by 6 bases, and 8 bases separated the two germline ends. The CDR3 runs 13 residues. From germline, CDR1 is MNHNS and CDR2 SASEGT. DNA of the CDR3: TGTGCCAGCAGTGAAAAAGGGTCTCAGCCCCAGCATTTT. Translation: CASSEKGSQPQHF.

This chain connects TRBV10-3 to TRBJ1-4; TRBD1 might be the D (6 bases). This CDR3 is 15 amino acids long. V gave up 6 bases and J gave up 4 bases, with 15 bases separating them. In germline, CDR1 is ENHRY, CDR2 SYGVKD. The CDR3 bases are TGTGCCATCAGCAATCCGGGACAAAGTAATGAAAAACTGTTTTTT. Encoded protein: CAISNPGQSNEKLFF.

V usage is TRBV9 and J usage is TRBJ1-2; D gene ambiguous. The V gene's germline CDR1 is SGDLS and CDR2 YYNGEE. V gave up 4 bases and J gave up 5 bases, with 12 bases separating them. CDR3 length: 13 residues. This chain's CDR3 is CASSPDGLYGYTF. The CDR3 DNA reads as TGTGCCAGCAGCCCGGACGGCCTGTATGGCTACACCTTC.

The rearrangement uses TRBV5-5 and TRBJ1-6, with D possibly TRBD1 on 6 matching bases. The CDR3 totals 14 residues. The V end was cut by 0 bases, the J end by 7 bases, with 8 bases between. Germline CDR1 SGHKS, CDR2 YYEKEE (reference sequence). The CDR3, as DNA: TGTGCCAGCAGCTTGGAGGGGGGGAATTCACCCCTCCACTTT. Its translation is CASSLEGGNSPLHF.

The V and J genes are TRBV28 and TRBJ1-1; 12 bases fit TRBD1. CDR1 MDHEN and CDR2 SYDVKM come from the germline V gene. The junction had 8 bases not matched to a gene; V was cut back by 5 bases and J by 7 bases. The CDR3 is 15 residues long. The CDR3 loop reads CASSLGGQGASEAFF. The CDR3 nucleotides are TGTGCCAGCAGTCTCGGGGGACAGGGGGCTAGTGAAGCTTTCTTT.

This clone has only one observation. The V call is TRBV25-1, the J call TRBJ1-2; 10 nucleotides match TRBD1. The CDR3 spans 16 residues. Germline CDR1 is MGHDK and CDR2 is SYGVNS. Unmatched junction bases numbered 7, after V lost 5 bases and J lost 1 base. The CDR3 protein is CASSPRDRGVNYGYTF. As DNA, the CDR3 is TGTGCCAGCAGTCCTCGGGACAGGGGAGTTAACTATGGCTACACCTTC.

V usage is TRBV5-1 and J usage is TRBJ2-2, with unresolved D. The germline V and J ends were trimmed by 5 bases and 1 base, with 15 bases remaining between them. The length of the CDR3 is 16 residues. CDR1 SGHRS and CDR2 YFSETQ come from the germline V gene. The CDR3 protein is CASRERVNGNTGELFF. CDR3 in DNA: TGCGCCAGCAGAGAACGGGTTAATGGGAACACCGGGGAGCTGTTTTTT.

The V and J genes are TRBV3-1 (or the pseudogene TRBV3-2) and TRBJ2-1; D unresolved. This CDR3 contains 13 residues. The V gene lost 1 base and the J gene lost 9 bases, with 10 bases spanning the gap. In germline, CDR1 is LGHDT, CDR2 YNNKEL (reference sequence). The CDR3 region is CASSQVSLAEQFF. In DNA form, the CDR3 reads TGTGCCAGCAGCCAAGTTTCCTTGGCTGAGCAGTTCTTC.

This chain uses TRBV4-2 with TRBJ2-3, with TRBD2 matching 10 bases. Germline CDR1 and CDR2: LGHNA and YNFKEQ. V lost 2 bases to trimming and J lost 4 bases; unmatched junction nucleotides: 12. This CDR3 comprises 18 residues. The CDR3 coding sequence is TGTGCCAGCAGCCAACTAGCGGGAGAGGGGTTGTCTGCAGATACGCAGTATTTT. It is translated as CASSQLAGEGLSADTQYF.